These 5 T cell receptor beta chains share one sample of origin, sequenced in a study of identical twins. TCRdb processed the 5' RACE reads anew with MiXCR; each CDR3 protein has one entry. The sample gives 240,000 or so distinct CDR3 sequences, around 7% of which show up once; more than 3% is in the top ten. These data are also associated with another study on yellow fever vaccine responses in identical twins.

Sample: memory (CD45RO+) T cells sorted from blood. The origin of the receptors is a woman aged 18-29 years in good health.

This clonotype ranks as medium-sized (0.01 to 0.1%). This sequence joins TRBV12-3 or TRBV12-4 and TRBJ2-1; no clear D gene. Trimming took 3 bases from V and 7 from J, leaving 4 bases between them. CDR3 length: 11 amino acids. CDR3 nucleotides: TGTGCCAGCAGTTTGATTAATGAGCAGTTCTTC. Translation: CASSLINEQFF.

In this sample, this clonotype turned up a few times. The gene calls are TRBV29-1 and TRBJ1-1; D is undetermined. Germline V gene data show CDR1 as SQVTM and CDR2 as ANQGSEA. V shed 1 base and J shed 2 bases, with 11 bases lying between them. This CDR3 has 14 residues. The CDR3 coding sequence is TGCAGCGTTGAAGTCAGGAGCTCCAACACTGAAGCTTTCTTT. It translates to CSVEVRSSNTEAFF.

This clonotype was detected ten times or more. This chain joins TRBV12-3 or TRBV12-4 and TRBJ2-2; 9 bases are shared with TRBD1. The CDR3 runs 16 residues. J lost 5 bases, V lost 7 bases, and 11 bases had no gene match. CDR3 region: CASNPGQGRGTGELFF. As DNA, the CDR3 is TGTGCCAGCAACCCGGGACAGGGTCGTGGGACCGGGGAGCTGTTTTTT.

This clonotype was found many times. The V and J genes are TRBV4-1 and TRBJ2-5, with D uncertain. The CDR3 has 15 residues. V lost 0 bases, J lost 0 bases, and 8 bases lay in between. Looked up from germline, CDR1 is MGHRA and CDR2 is YSYEKL. Here the CDR3 DNA reads TGCGCCAGCAGCCAAGATAGGGAAAACCAAGAGACCCAGTACTTC. Translated: CASSQDRENQETQYF.

On this clonotype: At one of its ends the junction is not consistent with the germline gene, which may arise from a read error. This chain links TRBV6-5 with TRBJ2-7; TRBD1 agrees at 9 bases. CDR1 and CDR2 from the germline V gene are MNHEY and SVGAGI. This CDR3 is built from 15 residues. The CDR3 DNA sequence: TGTGCCAGTAGTTACGCGGGACAGGGAGTTTACGAGCAGTACTTC. Translated, it gives CASSYAGQGVYEQYF.